These 23 T cell receptor beta chains were all obtained from the same sample, sequenced in a study of control samples from healthy donors and cancer patients. The method was immunoSEQ multiplex PCR; TCRdb's version includes in-frame clones alone and lacks a portion of them. The sample contains approximately 220,000 clones, about 94% of which appear only once. Sample: blood. The origin of the receptors is a middle-aged man in good health.

The gene calls are TRBV7-2 and TRBJ2-3, with D tentatively TRBD1 (6 bases). Germline V CDR1 and CDR2: SGHTA, FQGNSA. CDR3 length: 19 residues. The V end lost 4 bases, the J end lost 2 bases, and 25 bases lay between the germline ends. Here the CDR3 reads CASSSGPLGPDRFTDTQYF. The CDR3 region has the DNA TGTGCCAGCAGCTCAGGGCCATTGGGACCAGACAGGTTCACAGATACGCAGTATTTT.

The sample holds one count of this clone. This sequence joins TRBV5-1 and TRBJ1-1; D call uncertain. The CDR3 covers 12 residues. The germline V gene has CDR1 SGHRS and CDR2 YFSETQ. Trimming cost V 7 bases and J 1 base, with 8 bases left between them. The DNA for the CDR3 is TGCGCCAGCGGGGTCGGGAACACTGAAGCTTTCTTT. This encodes CASGVGNTEAFF. Full variable domain (remainder filled in from reference TRBV5-1 and TRBJ1-1): KAGVTQTPRYLIKTRGQQVTLSCSPISGHRSVSWYQQTPGQGLQFLFEYFSETQRNKGNFPGRFSGRQFSNSRSEMNVSTLELGDSALYLCASGVGNTEAFFGQGTRLTVV.

The rearrangement links TRBV6-2 or TRBV6-3 to TRBJ1-6; D uncertain. V dropped 0 bases and J dropped 7 bases, with 25 bases sitting between them. Germline V gene sequence: CDR1 MNHEY, CDR2 SVGEGT. The CDR3 runs 20 residues. CDR3 DNA sequence: TGTGCCAGCAGTTACTCCCCCCTCTTTCGGAGGGTAGACGGAAATTCACCCCTCCACTTT. Translated: CASSYSPLFRRVDGNSPLHF.

The chain carries TRBV28 and TRBJ2-7; D remains ambiguous. This CDR3 has 14 residues. V was shortened by 6 bases and J by 0 bases, with 12 bases between the two germline ends. Germline V gene sequence: CDR1 MDHEN, CDR2 SYDVKM. The DNA of the CDR3 is TGTGCCAGCAGCCTTCGGACGAGCTCCTACGAGCAGTACGTC. This translates into CASSLRTSSYEQYV.

The J gene is TRBJ1-1, the V gene TRBV5-1, with 8 bases that match TRBD1. This CDR3 has 16 residues. V trimming: 0 bases; J trimming: 0 bases; junction bases outside the gene matches: 4. Per the germline V gene, CDR1 is SGHRS and CDR2 is YFSETQ. CDR3 sequence reads: CASSLAGTGMNTEAFF. DNA of the CDR3: TGCGCCAGCAGCTTGGCGGGGACAGGCATGAACACTGAAGCTTTCTTT.

This clone was detected once. The rearrangement uses TRBV6-2 or TRBV6-3 and TRBJ2-6; D remains ambiguous. V lost 4 bases to trimming and J lost 0 bases, with 16 bases between them. The germline gives CDR1 MNHEY, CDR2 SVGEGT. The CDR3 has 18 residues. For the CDR3, the DNA is TGTGCCAGCAGTTTGGGTGGAGTACTCGGCTCTGGGGCCAACGTCCTGACTTTC. It is translated as CASSLGGVLGSGANVLTF.

This chain joins TRBV27 and TRBJ1-1, with 8 bases fitting TRBD1. The V gene end was trimmed by 3 bases and the J gene end by 1 base; junction bases not matched to a gene: 4. CDR3 length: 15 amino acids. Germline V gene sequence: CDR1 MNHEY, CDR2 SMNVEV (reference sequence). The chain's CDR3 is CASSFSTGGNTEAFF. The DNA of the CDR3 is TGTGCCAGCAGTTTCTCAACAGGGGGGAACACTGAAGCTTTCTTT.

The rearrangement joins TRBV5-8 to TRBJ2-7, with TRBD2 identical over 7 bases. This CDR3 region has 15 residues. The germline CDR1 and CDR2 sequences are SGHTS and YDEGEE. Trimming took 0 bases from V and 1 from J; bases not matched to a gene: 4. The CDR3 nucleotides are TGTGCCAGCAGCTTGGGTCGGGGGGTGTCCTACGAGCAGTACTTC. Encoded protein: CASSLGRGVSYEQYF.

V and J are TRBV18 and TRBJ2-3; D possibly corresponds to TRBD1 (8 bases). CDR3 length: 14 amino acids. CDR1 and CDR2 (germline): KGHSH, LQKENI. V was cut by 3 bases and J by 4 bases, with 11 bases left in between. Here the CDR3 reads CASSPTGGADTQYF. In DNA, the CDR3 is TGTGCCAGCTCACCTACAGGGGGGGCAGATACGCAGTATTTT.

The genes are TRBV6-5 and TRBJ2-2; TRBD1 matches 8 bases. J gave up 5 bases and V 4 bases, and 6 bases lay outside the gene matches. CDR3 size: 15 residues. Germline-derived CDR1 and CDR2 are MNHEY and SVGAGI. CDR3 region: CASSSTGGRTGELFF. The CDR3 nucleotides are TGTGCCAGCAGTTCAACAGGGGGTAGGACCGGGGAGCTGTTTTTT.

J is TRBJ1-4 and V is TRBV10-3, with D perhaps TRBD1 (6 bases). Trimming pared 4 bases from V and 9 bases from J, leaving 12 bases between. Germline CDR1 and CDR2: ENHRY and SYGVKD. The CDR3 spans 13 residues. The CDR3, as DNA: TGTGCCATCAGTGGGGAGGGGGTTCAAAAACTGTTTTTT. As protein: CAISGEGVQKLFF.

The chain combines TRBV6-5 with TRBJ1-3, with D possibly TRBD1 on 5 matching bases. CDR3 size: 15 residues. Germline V gives CDR1 MNHEY, CDR2 SVGAGI. V was pared by 5 bases and J by 4 bases, with 15 bases between. The CDR3: CASSPSRGTGNTIYF. The CDR3 DNA reads TGTGCCAGCAGTCCCTCTCGCGGGACGGGAAACACCATATATTTT.

V usage is TRBV7-2 and J usage is TRBJ1-6; D gene uncertain. The CDR3 consists of 15 residues. CDR1 and CDR2 (germline): SGHTA, FQGNSA. V was cut by 5 bases and J by 7 bases, with 15 bases left in between. The CDR3 DNA sequence: TGTGCCAGCAGCCGTGACGCGGGAATAAATTCACCCCTCCACTTT. It translates to CASSRDAGINSPLHF.

The chain couples TRBV13 to TRBJ2-1; 11 bases line up with TRBD2. Unmatched junction bases numbered 9, after V lost 5 bases and J lost 3 bases. The CDR3 sequence is 17 residues long. The germline CDR1 and CDR2 sequences are PRHDT and FYEKMQ (reference sequence). The chain's CDR3 is CASSTPTSGAVYNEQFF. The CDR3 nucleotides read TGTGCCAGCAGCACCCCGACTAGCGGGGCTGTCTACAATGAGCAGTTCTTC.

This sequence joins TRBV10-1 and TRBJ2-7; 8 bases are a match to TRBD1. The CDR3 sequence is 15 residues long. J gave up 1 base and V 1 base, and 3 bases lay outside the gene matches. Germline V CDR1 and CDR2: WNHNN, SYGVQD (reference sequence). The CDR3 spells CASSEWGTGSYEQYF. The CDR3 nucleotides are TGCGCCAGCAGTGAGTGGGGGACAGGTTCCTACGAGCAGTACTTC.

In DNA, the CDR3 is TGTGCCAGCAGCCGCGGACAGGGGAGCTCCTACGAGCAGTACGTC. Translated, it gives CASSRGQGSSYEQYV. The genes are TRBV6-5 and TRBJ2-7; 9 bases line up with TRBD1. The CDR3 contains 15 residues. CDR1 and CDR2 (germline): MNHEY, SVGAGI. V lost 6 bases and J lost 0; bases outside the gene matches: 6.

The V gene is TRBV7-2, the J gene TRBJ2-1, with TRBD2 matching over 12 bases. The CDR3 spans 16 residues. The V segment lost 5 bases and the J segment 4 bases; nucleotides outside the gene matches: 6. Germline assignment: CDR1 SGHTA and CDR2 FQGNSA. The CDR3: CASSRGLAGPYNEQFF. The CDR3 bases are TGTGCCAGCAGCCGTGGACTAGCGGGGCCTTACAATGAGCAGTTCTTC. The whole variable domain, filled in from reference TRBV7-2 and TRBJ2-1, reads GAGVSQSPSNKVTEKGKDVELRCDPISGHTALYWYRQSLGQGLEFLIYFQGNSAPDKSGLPSDRFSAERTGGSVSTLTIQRTQQEDSAVYLCASSRGLAGPYNEQFFGPGTRLTVL.

The chain has TRBV12-5 and TRBJ2-2, with TRBD1 as a possible D gene (6 bases). The CDR3 totals 17 residues. Trimming removed 0 bases at V and 1 base at J, with 12 bases between. The germline CDR1 and CDR2 sequences are LGHNT and FRNRAP. Here the CDR3 DNA reads TGTGCTAGTGGTTTGGTACCCACAGGGTGGAACACCGGGGAGCTGTTTTTT. It translates to CASGLVPTGWNTGELFF.

J is TRBJ2-1 and V is TRBV13; the D is unclear. The CDR3 is made up of 12 amino acids. Germline assignment: CDR1 PRHDT and CDR2 FYEKMQ (reference sequence). Deletions cut 5 bases from V and 14 bases from J, with 16 bases between. This CDR3 is CASSPLGQREFF. DNA for the CDR3: TGTGCCAGCAGCCCCTTAGGCCAGCGAGAGTTCTTC.

This chain connects TRBV5-1 to TRBJ2-3; tentatively, D is TRBD1 (5 bases). The CDR3 spans 15 residues. Trimming removed 1 base from V and 5 bases from J, with 14 bases in between. Germline CDR1 is SGHRS and CDR2 is YFSETQ. The CDR3 DNA reads as TGCGCCAGCAGCTTGTGGTTAGGGGTGGGAGATACGCAGTATTTT. Protein: CASSLWLGVGDTQYF.

This clone was recorded once. V gene TRBV5-1 combines with J gene TRBJ2-5, with 7 positions matching TRBD1. CDR1 is SGHRS and CDR2 is YFSETQ in the germline V gene. J was trimmed by 1 base and V by 0 bases; bases with no gene match: 3. The CDR3 loop spans 15 amino acids. The CDR3 sequence: CASSLATGPQETQYF. The CDR3 nucleotides read TGCGCCAGCAGCTTGGCGACAGGGCCCCAAGAGACCCAGTACTTC.

V is TRBV28 and J is TRBJ2-2; unclear D gene. The germline gives CDR1 MDHEN, CDR2 SYDVKM. V lost 6 bases to trimming and J lost 6 bases, with 14 bases between them. The CDR3 spans 14 residues. CDR3 sequence reads: CASSRPKGAGELFF. The CDR3 region has the DNA TGTGCCAGCAGCCGGCCCAAGGGCGCCGGGGAGCTGTTTTTT.

The chain employs TRBV12-3 or TRBV12-4 and TRBJ1-1; possibly TRBD1 for D (5 bases). V was trimmed by 7 bases and J by 4 bases, leaving 10 bases between them. The CDR3 is 12 residues long. The CDR3 region is CASTSGGTEAFF. In nucleotides, the CDR3 is TGTGCCAGCACCTCGGGGGGCACTGAAGCTTTCTTT.